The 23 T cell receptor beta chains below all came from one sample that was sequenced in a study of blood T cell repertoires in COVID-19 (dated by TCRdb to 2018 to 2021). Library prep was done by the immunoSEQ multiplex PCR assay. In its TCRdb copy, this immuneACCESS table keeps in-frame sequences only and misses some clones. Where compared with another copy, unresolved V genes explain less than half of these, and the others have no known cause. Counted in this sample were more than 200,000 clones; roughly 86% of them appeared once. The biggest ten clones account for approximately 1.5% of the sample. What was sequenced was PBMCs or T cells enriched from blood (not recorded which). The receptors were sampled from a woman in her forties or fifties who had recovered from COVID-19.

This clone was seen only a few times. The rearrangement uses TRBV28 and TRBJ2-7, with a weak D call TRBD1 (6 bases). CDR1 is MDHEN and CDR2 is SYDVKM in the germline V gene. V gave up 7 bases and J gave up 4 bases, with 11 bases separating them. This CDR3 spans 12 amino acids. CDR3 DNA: TGTGCCAGCACGGGACAAACGTACGAGCAGTACTTC. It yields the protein CASTGQTYEQYF.

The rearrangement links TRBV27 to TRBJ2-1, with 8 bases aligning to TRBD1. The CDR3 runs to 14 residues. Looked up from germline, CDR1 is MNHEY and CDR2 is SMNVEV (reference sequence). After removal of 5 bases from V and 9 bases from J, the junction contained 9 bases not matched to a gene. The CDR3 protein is CASSPRTGTGEQFF. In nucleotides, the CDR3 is TGTGCCAGCAGTCCCCGGACAGGGACGGGTGAGCAGTTCTTC.

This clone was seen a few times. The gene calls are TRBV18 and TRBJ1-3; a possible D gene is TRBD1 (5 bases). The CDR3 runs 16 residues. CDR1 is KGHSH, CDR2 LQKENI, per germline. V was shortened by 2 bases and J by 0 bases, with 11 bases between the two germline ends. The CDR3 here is CASSPGRAVSGNTIYF. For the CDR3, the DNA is TGTGCCAGCTCACCAGGCAGGGCTGTCTCTGGAAACACCATATATTTT.

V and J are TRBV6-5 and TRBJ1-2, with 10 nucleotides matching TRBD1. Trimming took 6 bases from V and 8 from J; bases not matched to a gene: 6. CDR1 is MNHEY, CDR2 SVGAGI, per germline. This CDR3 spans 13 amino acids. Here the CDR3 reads CASRRQGAPGYTF. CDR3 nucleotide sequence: TGTGCCAGCAGGCGACAGGGGGCGCCCGGCTACACCTTC.

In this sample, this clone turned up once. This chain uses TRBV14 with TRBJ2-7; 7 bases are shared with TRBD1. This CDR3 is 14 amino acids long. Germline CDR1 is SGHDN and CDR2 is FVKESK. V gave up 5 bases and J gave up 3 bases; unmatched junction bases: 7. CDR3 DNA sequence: TGTGCCAGCAGCGCTCGACAGGGTATCTACGAGCAGTACTTC. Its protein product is CASSARQGIYEQYF.

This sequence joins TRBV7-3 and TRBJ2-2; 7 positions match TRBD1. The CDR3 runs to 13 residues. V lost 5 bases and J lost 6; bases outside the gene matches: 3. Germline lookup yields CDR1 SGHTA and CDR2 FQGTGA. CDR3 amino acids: CASSTTGSGELFF. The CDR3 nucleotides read TGTGCCAGCAGCACGACAGGGTCCGGGGAGCTGTTTTTT.

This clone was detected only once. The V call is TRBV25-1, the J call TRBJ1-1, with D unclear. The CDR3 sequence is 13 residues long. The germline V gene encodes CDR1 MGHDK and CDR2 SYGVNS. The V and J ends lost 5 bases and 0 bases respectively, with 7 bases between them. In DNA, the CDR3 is TGTGCCAGCAGTAAGCGGGTGAACACTGAAGCTTTCTTT. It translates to CASSKRVNTEAFF.

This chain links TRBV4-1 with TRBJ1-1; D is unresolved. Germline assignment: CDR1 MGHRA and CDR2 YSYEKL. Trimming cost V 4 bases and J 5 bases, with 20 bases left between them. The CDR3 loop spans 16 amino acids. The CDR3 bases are TGCGCCAGCAGCCTAACTAGACTTCTTAAGAGGACTGAAGCTTTCTTT. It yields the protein CASSLTRLLKRTEAFF.

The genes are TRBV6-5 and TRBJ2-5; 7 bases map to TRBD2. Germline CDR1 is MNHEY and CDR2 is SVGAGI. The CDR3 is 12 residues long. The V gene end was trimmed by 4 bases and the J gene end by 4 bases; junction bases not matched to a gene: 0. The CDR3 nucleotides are TGTGCCAGCAGTTGGGAGGGAGAGACCCAGTACTTC. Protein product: CASSWEGETQYF.

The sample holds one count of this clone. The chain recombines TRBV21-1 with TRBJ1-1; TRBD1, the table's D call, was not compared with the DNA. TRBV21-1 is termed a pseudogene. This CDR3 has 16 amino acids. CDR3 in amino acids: CASSNHRNRRCTEAFF. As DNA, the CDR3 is TGTGCCAGCAGCAACCACAGAAACCGAAGGTGCACTGAAGCTTTCTTT.

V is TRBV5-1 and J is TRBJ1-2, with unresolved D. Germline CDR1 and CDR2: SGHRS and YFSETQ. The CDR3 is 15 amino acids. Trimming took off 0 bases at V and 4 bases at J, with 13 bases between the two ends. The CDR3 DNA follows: TGCGCCAGCAGCTTGGTACAACCTCCATCCTATGGCTACACCTTC. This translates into CASSLVQPPSYGYTF.

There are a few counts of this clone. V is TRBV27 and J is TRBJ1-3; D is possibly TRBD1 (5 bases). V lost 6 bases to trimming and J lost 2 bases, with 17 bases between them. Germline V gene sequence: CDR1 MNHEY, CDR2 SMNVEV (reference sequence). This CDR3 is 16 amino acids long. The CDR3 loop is CASSPSGGITGNTIYF. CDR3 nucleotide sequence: TGTGCCAGCAGCCCTTCGGGGGGAATTACTGGAAACACCATATATTTT.

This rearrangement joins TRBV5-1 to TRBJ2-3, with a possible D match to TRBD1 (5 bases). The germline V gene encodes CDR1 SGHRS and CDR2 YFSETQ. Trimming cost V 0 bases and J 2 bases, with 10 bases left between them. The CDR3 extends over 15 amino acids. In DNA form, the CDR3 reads TGCGCCAGCAGCTTGGGTGGGGCTAACACAGATACGCAGTATTTT. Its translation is CASSLGGANTDTQYF.

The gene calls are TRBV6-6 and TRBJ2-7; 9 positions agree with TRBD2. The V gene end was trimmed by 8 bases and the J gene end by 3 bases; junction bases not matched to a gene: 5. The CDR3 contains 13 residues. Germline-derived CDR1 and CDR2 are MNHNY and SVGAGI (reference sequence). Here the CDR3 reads CASGIAGVYEQYF. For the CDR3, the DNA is TGTGCCAGCGGTATAGCGGGAGTCTACGAGCAGTACTTC.

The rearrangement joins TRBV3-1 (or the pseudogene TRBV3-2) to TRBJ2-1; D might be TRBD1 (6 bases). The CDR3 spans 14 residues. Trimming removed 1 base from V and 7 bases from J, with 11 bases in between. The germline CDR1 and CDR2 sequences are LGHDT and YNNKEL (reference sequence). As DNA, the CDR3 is TGTGCCAGCAGCCAAGCCAGGACAGTAAATGAGCAGTTCTTC. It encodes CASSQARTVNEQFF.

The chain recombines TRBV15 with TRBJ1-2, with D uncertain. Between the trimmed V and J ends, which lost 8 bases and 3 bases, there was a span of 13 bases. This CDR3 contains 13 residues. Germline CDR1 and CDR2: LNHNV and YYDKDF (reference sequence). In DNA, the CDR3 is TGTGCCACCGCCCCCGGGGTGGACTATGGCTACACCTTC. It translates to CATAPGVDYGYTF.

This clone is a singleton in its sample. The CDR3 region is CSMRQGTYEQYF. DNA for the CDR3: TGCAGCATGAGACAGGGGACCTACGAGCAGTACTTC. The rearrangement joins TRBV29-1 to TRBJ2-7; 8 bases map to TRBD1. Germline CDR1 and CDR2: SQVTM and ANQGSEA. V dropped 8 bases and J dropped 2; count of bases not matched to a gene: 5. This CDR3 spans 12 amino acids.

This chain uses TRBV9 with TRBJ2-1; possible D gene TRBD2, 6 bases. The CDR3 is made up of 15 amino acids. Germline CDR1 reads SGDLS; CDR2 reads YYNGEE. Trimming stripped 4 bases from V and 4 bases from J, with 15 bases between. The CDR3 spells CASSPRLGAYNEQFF. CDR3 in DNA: TGTGCCAGCAGCCCGAGACTAGGCGCGTACAATGAGCAGTTCTTC.

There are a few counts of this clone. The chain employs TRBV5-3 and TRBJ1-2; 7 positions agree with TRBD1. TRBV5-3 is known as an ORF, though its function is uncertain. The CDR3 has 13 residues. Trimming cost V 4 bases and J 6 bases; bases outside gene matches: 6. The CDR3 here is CARSQPTGNGYTF. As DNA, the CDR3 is TGTGCCAGAAGCCAGCCGACAGGGAATGGCTACACCTTC.

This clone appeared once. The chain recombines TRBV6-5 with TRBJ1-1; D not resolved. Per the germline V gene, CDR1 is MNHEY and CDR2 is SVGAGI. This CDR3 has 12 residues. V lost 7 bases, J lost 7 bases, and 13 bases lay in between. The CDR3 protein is CASMGRSIEAFF. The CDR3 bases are TGTGCCAGCATGGGCAGGTCGATTGAAGCTTTCTTT.

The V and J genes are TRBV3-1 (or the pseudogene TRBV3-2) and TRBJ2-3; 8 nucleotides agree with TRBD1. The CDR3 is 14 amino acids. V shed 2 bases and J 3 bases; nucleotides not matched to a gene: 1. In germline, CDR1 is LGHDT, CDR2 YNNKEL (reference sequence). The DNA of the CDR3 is TGTGCCAGCAGCCAAAACAGGGGGACAGATACGCAGTATTTT. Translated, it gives CASSQNRGTDTQYF.

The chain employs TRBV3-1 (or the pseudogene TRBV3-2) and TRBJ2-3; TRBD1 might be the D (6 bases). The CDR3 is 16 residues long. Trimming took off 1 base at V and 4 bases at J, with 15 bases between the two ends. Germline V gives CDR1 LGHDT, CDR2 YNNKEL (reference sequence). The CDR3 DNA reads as TGTGCCAGCAGCCAAGGTTACAGGGATCAGGCAGATACGCAGTATTTT. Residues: CASSQGYRDQADTQYF.

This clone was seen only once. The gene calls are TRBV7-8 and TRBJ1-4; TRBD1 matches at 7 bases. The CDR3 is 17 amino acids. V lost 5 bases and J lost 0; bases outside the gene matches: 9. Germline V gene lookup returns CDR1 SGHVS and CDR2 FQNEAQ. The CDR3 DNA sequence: TGTGCCAGCAGCACAAGACAGGGAGGAACAACTAATGAAAAACTGTTTTTT. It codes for CASSTRQGGTTNEKLFF.